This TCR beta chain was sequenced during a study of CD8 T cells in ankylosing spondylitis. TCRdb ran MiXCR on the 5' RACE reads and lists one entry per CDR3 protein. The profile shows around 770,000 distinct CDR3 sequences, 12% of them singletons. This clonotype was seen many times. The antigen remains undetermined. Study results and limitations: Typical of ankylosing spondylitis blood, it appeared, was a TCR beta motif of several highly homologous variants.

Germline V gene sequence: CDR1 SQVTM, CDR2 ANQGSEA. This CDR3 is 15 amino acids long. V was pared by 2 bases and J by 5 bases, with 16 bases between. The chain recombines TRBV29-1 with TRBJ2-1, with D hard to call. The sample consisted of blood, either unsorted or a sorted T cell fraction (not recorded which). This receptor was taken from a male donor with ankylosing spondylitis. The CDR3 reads CSVEKRTKINNEQFF. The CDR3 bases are TGCAGCGTTGAAAAACGAACAAAAATTAACAATGAGCAGTTCTTC.